These 32 T cell receptor beta chains share one sample of origin, sequenced in a study of identical twins. Via MiXCR, TCRdb re-called the 5' RACE reads, giving one row per CDR3 protein. The sample has about 190,000 distinct CDR3 sequences, around a sixth seen once. This sample was also put to use in a study of T cells expressing NK-cell markers.

Sequencing was performed on CD8+ T cells sorted from blood. Every receptor here comes from a young woman in good health.

The chain combines TRBV7-2 with TRBJ2-2; D not resolved. The CDR3 extends over 14 amino acids. With 8 bases removed from V and 0 bases from J, the gap between germline ends came to 10 bases. Germline assignment: CDR1 SGHTA and CDR2 FQGNSA. This CDR3 is CASSTLPNTGELFF. The CDR3 DNA is TGTGCCAGCTCAACCCTCCCGAACACCGGGGAGCTGTTTTTT.

This clonotype appeared once. The chain joins TRBV19 to TRBJ2-1; unclear D gene. The germline V and J ends were trimmed by 4 bases and 1 base, with 5 bases remaining between them. CDR1 and CDR2 (germline): LNHDA, SQIVND (reference sequence). This CDR3 contains 13 residues. Here the CDR3 DNA reads TGTGCCAGTAGTACCTCATCCTACAATGAGCAGTTCTTC. It yields the protein CASSTSSYNEQFF.

The chain has TRBV12-3 or TRBV12-4 and TRBJ2-7, with 7 nucleotides matching TRBD2. The CDR3 totals 15 residues. V shed 6 bases and J 3 bases; nucleotides not matched to a gene: 11. CDR3 nucleotides: TGTGCCAGCAGCATTTGGGTGAGGGAGGGCTACGAGCAGTACTTC. Translation: CASSIWVREGYEQYF.

This clonotype showed up just a few times. This chain joins TRBV20-1 and TRBJ2-1; D not resolved. The CDR3 is 13 residues long. The V end was cut by 4 bases, the J end by 0 bases, with 7 bases between. Germline CDR1 reads DFQATT; CDR2 reads SNEGSKA (reference sequence). CDR3 bases: TGCAGTGCTACTGCGAGCTCCTACAATGAGCAGTTCTTC. Encoded protein: CSATASSYNEQFF.

This clonotype turned up a few times. This CDR3 is CASSPPERGLAGGNEQFF. The CDR3 region has the DNA TGTGCCAGCTCACCTCCGGAAAGGGGACTAGCGGGAGGCAATGAGCAGTTCTTC. The rearrangement uses TRBV18 and TRBJ2-1, with 15 bases lining up with TRBD2. V was pared by 3 bases and J by 6 bases, with 9 bases of the junction left unmatched. The germline V gene has CDR1 KGHSH and CDR2 LQKENI. The CDR3 sequence is 18 residues long.

The chain has TRBV4-1 and TRBJ2-1; 8 nucleotides match TRBD2. The CDR3 length is 15 residues. Germline V gene lookup returns CDR1 MGHRA and CDR2 YSYEKL. After removal of 0 bases from V and 4 bases from J, the junction contained 2 bases not matched to a gene. The CDR3 loop reads CASSQELAVYNEQFF. The CDR3, as DNA: TGCGCCAGCAGCCAAGAACTAGCGGTATACAATGAGCAGTTCTTC.

This chain uses TRBV29-1 with TRBJ2-3, with 12 bases lining up with TRBD2. The V gene's germline CDR1 is SQVTM and CDR2 ANQGSEA. The CDR3 is 18 residues long. V trimming: 5 bases; J trimming: 4 bases; junction bases outside the gene matches: 16. The CDR3 loop is CSVRGLAGRGRGSDTQYF. CDR3 nucleotide sequence: TGCAGCGTTAGAGGACTAGCGGGAAGGGGACGGGGGTCAGATACGCAGTATTTT.

There are many counts of this clonotype. J is TRBJ2-7 and V is TRBV29-1; TRBD1 agrees at 8 bases. There are 14 residues in the CDR3. Germline values: CDR1 SQVTM, CDR2 ANQGSEA. The ends lost 4 bases at V and 4 bases at J; junction bases unmatched: 9. The chain's CDR3 is CSVVLSGQGYEQYF. The CDR3 nucleotides are TGCAGCGTTGTCCTAAGTGGACAGGGTTACGAGCAGTACTTC.

There are a few counts of this clonotype. The rearrangement uses TRBV9 and TRBJ2-1; 8 nucleotides line up with TRBD2. Germline lookup yields CDR1 SGDLS and CDR2 YYNGEE. This CDR3 contains 16 residues. J gave up 4 bases and V 3 bases, and 9 bases lay outside the gene matches. In DNA form, the CDR3 reads TGTGCCAGCAGCGAAATGAGCGGGGGCCCTTACAATGAGCAGTTCTTC. It specifies CASSEMSGGPYNEQFF.

This chain uses TRBV7-9 with TRBJ2-7; 9 bases agree with TRBD2. CDR1 and CDR2 (germline): SEHNR, FQNEAQ (reference sequence). Germline trimming cut 4 bases from V and 1 base from J; bases unmatched to any gene: 8. The CDR3 consists of 16 residues. CDR3 nucleotide sequence: TGTGCCAGCAGCTCCGTAGCGGGAGCGGTATCCTACGAGCAGTACTTC. It is translated as CASSSVAGAVSYEQYF.

The chain combines TRBV9 with TRBJ2-2, with 7 bases lining up with TRBD1. The junction had 6 bases not matched to a gene; V was cut back by 4 bases and J by 0 bases. The CDR3 is 16 amino acids. The V gene's germline CDR1 is SGDLS and CDR2 YYNGEE. The CDR3: CASSFPGQTNTGELFF. CDR3 sequence (DNA): TGTGCCAGCAGCTTTCCGGGACAGACGAACACCGGGGAGCTGTTTTTT.

The chain carries TRBV25-1 and TRBJ2-7, with D possibly TRBD2 on 6 matching bases. V was trimmed by 4 bases and J by 0 bases, leaving 10 bases between them. The CDR3 length is 14 residues. Looked up from germline, CDR1 is MGHDK and CDR2 is SYGVNS. As DNA, the CDR3 is TGTGCCAGCAGTGGTTTGGAGGGCTCCTACGAGCAGTACTTC. Protein: CASSGLEGSYEQYF.

For the CDR3, the DNA is TGCGCCAGCAGCTTGGTGGACGGATACTACGAGCAGTACTTC. Encoded protein: CASSLVDGYYEQYF. The chain employs TRBV5-1 and TRBJ2-7; no clear D. Germline V gives CDR1 SGHRS, CDR2 YFSETQ. The V end lost 0 bases, the J end lost 3 bases, and 10 bases lay between the germline ends. The CDR3 has 14 residues.

This clonotype was seen only a few times. The chain couples TRBV12-3 or TRBV12-4 to TRBJ1-1; maybe TRBD1 (5 bases). The CDR3 is made up of 15 amino acids. V gave up 5 bases and J gave up 6 bases, with 19 bases separating them. DNA of the CDR3: TGTGCCAGCAGTACCCCTGGGGGGGGTGTCGCTGAAGCTTTCTTT. The encoded protein is CASSTPGGGVAEAFF.

The V and J genes are TRBV5-1 and TRBJ2-3; a weak D match, TRBD2 (5 bases). This CDR3 has 15 amino acids. Germline CDR1 SGHRS, CDR2 YFSETQ. The V gene lost 1 base and the J gene lost 4 bases, with 13 bases spanning the gap. The CDR3 region has the DNA TGCGCCAGCAGCTTGCTGACGGGATCTCCAGATACGCAGTATTTT. Protein: CASSLLTGSPDTQYF.

This clonotype was found a few times. The rearrangement joins TRBV7-6 to TRBJ1-1, with D perhaps TRBD1 (6 bases). This CDR3 has 13 amino acids. Germline V gives CDR1 SGHVS, CDR2 FNYEAQ. Trimming pared 6 bases from V and 6 bases from J, leaving 14 bases between. CDR3 sequence (DNA): TGTGCCAGCAGGAGACAGGTATTAGCTGAAGCTTTCTTT. This sequence encodes CASRRQVLAEAFF.

This clonotype has a handful of counts. The chain couples TRBV20-1 to TRBJ2-1; weak D call: TRBD2 (6 bases). In germline, CDR1 is DFQATT, CDR2 SNEGSKA (reference sequence). V lost 1 base to trimming and J lost 6 bases, with 16 bases between them. The CDR3 extends over 15 amino acids. The CDR3 spells CSARVGTFSPNEQFF. CDR3 DNA sequence: TGCAGTGCTAGAGTTGGGACTTTTTCCCCCAATGAGCAGTTCTTC.

There are a few counts of this clonotype. The chain employs TRBV7-9 and TRBJ1-2; D gene uncertain. Germline CDR1 SEHNR, CDR2 FQNEAQ (reference sequence). This CDR3 contains 13 residues. V was trimmed by 5 bases and J by 4 bases, leaving 11 bases between them. Here the CDR3 DNA reads TGTGCCAGCAGCCTCCCTGAGGTCTATGGCTACACCTTC. It translates to CASSLPEVYGYTF.

At least ten counts were recorded for this clonotype. The chain links TRBV6-5 to TRBJ2-3; maybe TRBD1 (5 bases). Germline CDR1 and CDR2: MNHEY and SVGAGI. V lost 0 bases to trimming and J lost 3 bases, with 10 bases between them. This CDR3 spans 15 amino acids. CDR3 bases: TGTGCCAGCAGTTACTCGATCAGGGAAACAGATACGCAGTATTTT. Amino acids: CASSYSIRETDTQYF.

V gene TRBV3-1 combines with J gene TRBJ2-7; D gene ambiguous. This CDR3 comprises 13 residues. V gave up 1 base and J gave up 1 base, with 5 bases separating them. CDR1 and CDR2 (germline): LGHDT, YNNKEL (reference sequence). The CDR3 loop is CASSQVVSYEQYF. DNA for the CDR3: TGTGCCAGCAGCCAAGTTGTTTCCTACGAGCAGTACTTC.

This clonotype was found a few times. This chain uses TRBV12-3 or TRBV12-4 with TRBJ2-2, with no clear D. The CDR3 has 13 residues. V lost 6 bases, J lost 6 bases, and 11 bases lay in between. The CDR3 DNA sequence: TGTGCCAGCAGCCCTGTTCGTGCCGGGGAGCTGTTTTTT. Its translation: CASSPVRAGELFF.

J is TRBJ2-7 and V is TRBV2; 11 bases fit TRBD2. V lost 7 bases, J lost 4 bases, and 6 bases stayed unmatched. The CDR3 totals 14 residues. Germline CDR1 is SNHLY and CDR2 is FYNNEI. For the CDR3, the DNA is TGTGCCAGCAAAGCACTAGCGGGAGATTACGAGCAGTACTTC. It yields the protein CASKALAGDYEQYF.

This clonotype was found a few times. The rearrangement joins TRBV7-9 to TRBJ2-7, with D maybe TRBD1 (5 bases). V was shortened by 7 bases and J by 5 bases, with 24 bases between the two germline ends. The length of the CDR3 is 16 residues. Germline CDR1 SEHNR, CDR2 FQNEAQ (reference sequence). CDR3 DNA: TGTGCCAGCATCCCTCCCACGACGCCGTGGGGCCACGAGCAGTACTTC. It translates to CASIPPTTPWGHEQYF.

In its sample, this clonotype is medium-sized. This sequence joins TRBV7-6 and TRBJ2-1; no definite D call. Germline CDR1 and CDR2: SGHVS and FNYEAQ. V was clipped by 0 bases and J by 0 bases, with 6 bases between them. This CDR3 is 15 amino acids long. Written as DNA, the CDR3 is TGTGCCAGCAGCTTAGCGTCCAGCTCCTACAATGAGCAGTTCTTC. Its translation: CASSLASSSYNEQFF.

The table lists this clonotype with a few counts. The chain employs TRBV20-1 and TRBJ2-3, with TRBD2 matching over 12 bases. The junction had 4 bases not matched to a gene; V was cut back by 1 base and J by 5 bases. The CDR3 sequence is 15 residues long. The germline V gene has CDR1 DFQATT and CDR2 SNEGSKA (reference sequence). The DNA of the CDR3 is TGCAGTGCTAGAGGGGCGGGACTAGCGGGAGATACGCAGTATTTT. Translating gives CSARGAGLAGDTQYF.

This clonotype was detected a few times. The chain couples TRBV12-3 or TRBV12-4 to TRBJ2-7; 9 nucleotides agree with TRBD1. This CDR3 comprises 14 residues. The ends lost 1 base at V and 6 bases at J; junction bases unmatched: 4. CDR3: CASSLGGTGREQYF. In DNA, the CDR3 is TGTGCCAGCAGTTTAGGGGGGACAGGGCGCGAGCAGTACTTC.

CDR3 in amino acids: CSASVAYEQYF. The CDR3 DNA follows: TGCAGTGCTAGCGTCGCCTACGAGCAGTACTTC. The V gene is TRBV20-1, the J gene TRBJ2-7; no reliable D call. Germline values: CDR1 DFQATT, CDR2 SNEGSKA (reference sequence). V lost 3 bases to trimming and J lost 2 bases, with 5 bases between them. The CDR3 runs to 11 residues.

This clonotype was counted only a few times. CDR3 sequence: CASSPGGASGTDTQYF. In DNA, the CDR3 is TGTGCCAGCAGTCCAGGGGGGGCTAGCGGCACAGATACGCAGTATTTT. This sequence joins TRBV12-3 or TRBV12-4 and TRBJ2-3; D may correspond to TRBD1 or TRBD2 (7 bases each). Trimming shortened V by 5 bases and J by 1 base, and 16 bases separated the two germline ends. This CDR3 spans 16 amino acids.

The chain uses TRBV9 and TRBJ1-1; D is possibly TRBD1 (5 bases). Trimming shortened V by 6 bases and J by 0 bases, and 15 bases separated the two germline ends. The CDR3 extends over 15 amino acids. The germline V gene has CDR1 SGDLS and CDR2 YYNGEE. The CDR3 sequence: CASTSGRFMNTEAFF. CDR3 DNA sequence: TGTGCCAGCACATCGGGGCGGTTCATGAACACTGAAGCTTTCTTT.

This clonotype was seen more than once but under ten times. This chain uses TRBV6-2 or TRBV6-3 with TRBJ2-1; 13 bases are shared with TRBD2. Germline V gives CDR1 MNHEY, CDR2 SVGEGT. V lost 5 bases and J lost 4; bases outside the gene matches: 8. The CDR3 spans 17 residues. CDR3 in amino acids: CASSGLAGALRYNEQFF. The CDR3 nucleotides read TGTGCCAGCAGTGGACTAGCGGGAGCCCTCAGATACAATGAGCAGTTCTTC.

This clonotype appeared many times. The chain carries TRBV9 and TRBJ2-3, with 7 bases fitting TRBD2. Germline values: CDR1 SGDLS, CDR2 YYNGEE. With V trimmed by 0 bases and J by 2 bases, 9 bases remained unmatched. The CDR3 totals 17 residues. CDR3 in amino acids: CASSVDGGDYTTDTQYF. CDR3 nucleotides: TGTGCCAGCAGCGTAGACGGTGGGGACTATACCACAGATACGCAGTATTTT.

This clonotype has more than one count but fewer than ten. The genes are TRBV6-5 and TRBJ2-5; 10 bases are a match to TRBD2. There are 15 residues in the CDR3. In germline, CDR1 is MNHEY, CDR2 SVGAGI. V dropped 4 bases and J dropped 2; count of bases not matched to a gene: 4. CDR3: CASSSSGSLQETQYF. As DNA, the CDR3 is TGTGCCAGCAGTTCTAGCGGGAGTTTACAAGAGACCCAGTACTTC.